These T cell receptor beta chains were read from a single sample in a study of blood T cells in healthy people across ages. TCRdb independently ran MiXCR on the 5' RACE reads; one entry per CDR3 protein. The sample contains hundreds of thousands of distinct CDR3 sequences, approximately 50% of which appear only once. Sequenced material: blood. These receptor sequences come from a man in his sixties in good health. Each CDR3 is given with its conserved first and last residue. D genes are given only for firm matches. Clone size is not always given. Where it is, it says once, few, many or a class for expanded clones.

abundance: NA; d_gene: TRBD2; j_gene: TRBJ2-1; v_gene: TRBV11-2; CDR3aa: CASSWLAGEQFF; CDR3nt: TGTGCCAGCAGCTGGCTAGCGGGGGAGCAGTTCTTC
abundance: few; d_gene: TRBD2; j_gene: TRBJ2-3; v_gene: TRBV29-1; CDR3aa: CSGALAGGADTQYF; CDR3nt: TGCAGCGGTGCCCTAGCGGGGGGCGCAGATACGCAGTATTTT
abundance: NA; d_gene: NA; j_gene: TRBJ2-5; v_gene: TRBV20-1; CDR3aa: CSAQTWGYQETLYF; CDR3nt: TGCAGTGCTCAGACATGGGGGTACCAAGAGACCCTGTACTTC
abundance: NA; d_gene: NA; j_gene: TRBJ1-2; v_gene: TRBV11-2; CDR3aa: CASSFGLGTRGYTF; CDR3nt: TGTGCCAGCAGCTTTGGCCTAGGGACACGTGGCTACACCTTC
abundance: few; d_gene: NA; j_gene: TRBJ2-1; v_gene: TRBV4-2; CDR3aa: CASSQAPGVDNEQFF; CDR3nt: TGTGCCAGCAGCCAAGCCCCGGGGGTCGACAATGAGCAGTTCTTC
abundance: NA; d_gene: NA; j_gene: TRBJ1-1; v_gene: TRBV29-1; CDR3aa: CSVEHPLGTEAFF; CDR3nt: TGCAGCGTTGAACACCCCTTGGGTACTGAAGCTTTCTTT
abundance: NA; d_gene: NA; j_gene: TRBJ2-5; v_gene: TRBV7-2; CDR3aa: CASSFVSSQETQYF; CDR3nt: TGTGCCAGCAGCTTTGTTAGCAGCCAAGAGACCCAGTACTTC
abundance: few; d_gene: NA; j_gene: TRBJ2-3; v_gene: TRBV24-1; CDR3aa: CATSRRGPTDTQYF; CDR3nt: TGTGCCACCAGCAGGAGGGGGCCCACAGATACGCAGTATTTT
abundance: NA; d_gene: NA; j_gene: TRBJ2-5; v_gene: TRBV28; CDR3aa: CASSDNISWGETQYF; CDR3nt: TGTGCCAGCAGCGACAACATCTCTTGGGGAGAGACCCAGTACTTC
abundance: NA; d_gene: NA; j_gene: TRBJ2-1; v_gene: TRBV7-9; CDR3aa: CASSFPGRYEQFF; CDR3nt: TGTGCCAGCAGCTTCCCGGGGAGGTATGAGCAGTTCTTC
abundance: many; d_gene: TRBD1; j_gene: TRBJ1-4; v_gene: TRBV6-1; CDR3aa: CASSGTGGSMEEKLFF; CDR3nt: TGTGCCAGCAGTGGGACAGGGGGAAGTATGGAGGAAAAACTGTTTTTT
abundance: few; d_gene: TRBD2; j_gene: TRBJ2-1; v_gene: TRBV6-2/TRBV6-3; CDR3aa: CASSLLAGNYNEQFF; CDR3nt: TGTGCCAGCAGCCTACTAGCGGGGAACTACAATGAGCAGTTCTTC
abundance: NA; d_gene: NA; j_gene: TRBJ1-6; v_gene: TRBV6-2/TRBV6-3; CDR3aa: CASSYFPGSSYNSPLHF; CDR3nt: TGTGCCAGCAGTTACTTCCCAGGAAGCTCCTATAATTCACCCCTCCACTTT
abundance: NA; d_gene: TRBD1; j_gene: TRBJ2-3; v_gene: TRBV5-1; CDR3aa: CASSQQGPTDTQYF; CDR3nt: TGCGCCAGCAGCCAACAGGGGCCCACAGATACGCAGTATTTT
abundance: NA; d_gene: TRBD2; j_gene: TRBJ2-3; v_gene: TRBV27; CDR3aa: CASSFRLAGYPDTQYF; CDR3nt: TGTGCCAGCAGTTTCCGACTAGCGGGGTACCCCGATACGCAGTATTTT
abundance: few; d_gene: NA; j_gene: TRBJ2-4; v_gene: TRBV7-2; CDR3aa: CASSLRRGVQNIQYF; CDR3nt: TGTGCCAGCAGCTTGCGCAGGGGCGTCCAAAACATTCAGTACTTC
abundance: NA; d_gene: TRBD2; j_gene: TRBJ2-1; v_gene: TRBV29-1; CDR3aa: CSVGGVAGGPNEQFF; CDR3nt: TGCAGCGTTGGGGGGGTAGCGGGGGGCCCAAATGAGCAGTTCTTC
abundance: NA; d_gene: NA; j_gene: TRBJ2-6; v_gene: TRBV28; CDR3aa: CASSLFRDTGANVLTF; CDR3nt: TGTGCCAGCAGTTTATTCCGGGACACTGGGGCCAACGTCCTGACTTTC
abundance: few; d_gene: NA; j_gene: TRBJ2-7; v_gene: TRBV20-1; CDR3aa: CSARRAGGNYEQYF; CDR3nt: TGCAGTGCTCGGAGGGCAGGGGGGAACTACGAGCAGTACTTC
abundance: NA; d_gene: TRBD2; j_gene: TRBJ2-3; v_gene: TRBV20-1; CDR3aa: CSAPTGTGGDTQYF; CDR3nt: TGCAGTGCGCCGACCGGGACGGGGGGAGATACGCAGTATTTT
abundance: NA; d_gene: NA; j_gene: TRBJ2-1; v_gene: TRBV6-2/TRBV6-3; CDR3aa: CASSTGLYNEQFF; CDR3nt: TGTGCCAGCAGCACGGGTTTATACAATGAGCAGTTCTTC
abundance: few; d_gene: NA; j_gene: TRBJ1-2; v_gene: TRBV2; CDR3aa: CASSPPGLFGGGYTF; CDR3nt: TGTGCCAGCAGCCCCCCCGGATTATTCGGTGGGGGCTACACCTTC
abundance: NA; d_gene: NA; j_gene: TRBJ2-7; v_gene: TRBV20-1; CDR3aa: CSATSPGAYEQYF; CDR3nt: TGCAGTGCTACCTCTCCCGGGGCCTACGAGCAGTACTTC
abundance: few; d_gene: TRBD2; j_gene: TRBJ2-1; v_gene: TRBV27; CDR3aa: CASSSNPDLILAGGQFF; CDR3nt: TGTGCCAGCAGTTCGAACCCCGACCTAATTTTAGCGGGGGGGCAGTTCTTC
abundance: NA; d_gene: NA; j_gene: TRBJ2-3; v_gene: TRBV4-2; CDR3aa: CATWGEYSTDTQYF; CDR3nt: TGTGCCACATGGGGGGAATATAGCACAGATACGCAGTATTTT